This TCR beta chain was identified during a study of Ad26.COV2.S vaccination and SARS-CoV-2 variants. Findings and limits, study-wide: Recipients of either vaccine or placebo displayed similar breadth of non-spike TCRs.

A remark on this clone: The antigen remains undetermined.

The CDR3 sequence is 14 residues long. Trimming pared 3 bases from V and 10 bases from J, leaving 13 bases between. CDR1 is MNHEY and CDR2 is SVGAGI in the germline V gene. TCRdb's copy holds only in-frame clones and misses some; the assay was immunoSEQ multiplex PCR. This table has just over 350,000 clones, just over 90% appearing once. The input for sequencing was peripheral blood, taken after recovery from COVID-19. The chain has TRBV6-5 and TRBJ1-6; TRBD1 is a possible D gene (6 bases). This clonotype was sampled from a human donor who had recovered from COVID-19. The CDR3 DNA reads as TGTGCCAGCAGTTATGGGGGGCCGGGGTCACCCCTCCACTTT. Its translation: CASSYGGPGSPLHF.